This is a list of T cell receptor beta chains from one sample in a study of blood T cell repertoires in COVID-19. Assay used: immunoSEQ multiplex PCR; TCRdb lists only in-frame clones, some missing. The sample lists approximately 210,000 clones; approximately 77% were seen once. The source material was peripheral blood. The receptors derive from a woman of 80 years or more with acute or convalescent COVID-19. Each CDR3 is given with its conserved first and last residue. The D gene is left open where the match is weak. Expanded clones are given a class, and other clones once, few, many or no size at all.

d_call	clone_size	v_call	j_call	cdr3_aa	cdr3_nt
TRBD1	-	TRBV19	TRBJ2-1	CASRDQARDRGTANEQFF	TGTGCCAGTCGTGACCAAGCCCGGGACAGGGGAACGGCCAATGAGCAGTTCTTC
TRBD1	-	TRBV5-1	TRBJ1-1	CASSSQTGPTEAFF	TGCGCCAGCAGCTCCCAGACAGGGCCCACTGAAGCTTTCTTT
-	-	TRBV6-5	TRBJ1-2	CASNLGVGYGYTF	TGTGCCAGTAACCTGGGAGTGGGGTATGGCTACACCTTC
-	-	TRBV3-1/TRBV3-2	TRBJ2-2	CASSPRGGTGELFF	TGTGCCAGCAGCCCGCGAGGTGGCACCGGGGAGCTGTTTTTT
TRBD1	-	TRBV18	TRBJ2-1	CASSPLQGAGNEQFF	TGTGCCAGCTCACCGTTACAGGGGGCGGGAAATGAGCAGTTCTTC
TRBD1	few	TRBV7-9	TRBJ1-5	CASSFTGGDNQPQHF	TGTGCCAGCAGCTTCACAGGGGGCGACAATCAGCCCCAGCATTTT
TRBD2	-	TRBV7-2	TRBJ2-3	CASSLGLAGAPDTQYF	TGTGCCAGCAGCTTAGGGCTAGCGGGGGCTCCAGATACGCAGTATTTT
-	-	TRBV29-1	TRBJ1-2	CSVENKEGYGYTF	TGCAGCGTTGAAAACAAAGAGGGCTATGGCTACACCTTC
-	-	TRBV11-3	TRBJ2-1	CASGSLAGKEQFF	TGTGCCAGCGGATCCCTGGCGGGGAAAGAGCAGTTCTTC
TRBD1	-	TRBV10-3	TRBJ2-7	CAITDRASYEQYF	TGTGCCATCACGGACAGGGCCTCCTACGAGCAGTACTTC
TRBD1	-	TRBV6-5	TRBJ2-3	CASNRQGRVTDTQYF	TGTGCCAGCAATAGACAGGGTCGGGTCACAGATACGCAGTATTTT
-	-	TRBV7-8	TRBJ2-1	CASSPVVNSYNEQFF	TGTGCCAGCAGTCCGGTCGTCAATAGCTACAATGAGCAGTTCTTC
-	-	TRBV5-1	TRBJ1-1	CASSLEADTEAFF	TGCGCCAGCAGCTTGGAAGCGGACACTGAAGCTTTCTTT
-	-	TRBV24-1	TRBJ2-5	CATSDWGGWETQYF	TGTGCCACCAGTGATTGGGGGGGCTGGGAGACCCAGTACTTC
-	few	TRBV15	TRBJ1-4	CATSRGLSTLATNEKLFF	TGTGCCACCAGCAGAGGATTAAGTACCTTAGCCACTAATGAAAAACTGTTTTTT
TRBD2	-	TRBV6-4	TRBJ2-5	CASSDFLTGTSVQETQYF	TGTGCCAGCAGTGACTTCCTTACTGGGACTAGCGTGCAAGAGACCCAGTACTTC
-	-	TRBV7-6	TRBJ1-4	CASSPLGTNEKLFF	TGTGCCAGCAGCCCTCTCGGGACTAATGAAAAACTGTTTTTT
TRBD2	-	TRBV28	TRBJ2-4	CASSTLAGGFKNIQYF	TGTGCCAGCAGTACCCTAGCGGGGGGCTTCAAAAACATTCAGTACTTC
TRBD1	once	TRBV28	TRBJ1-2	CASSPTRADRDYGYTF	TGTGCCAGCAGTCCCACCAGGGCCGACAGGGACTATGGCTACACCTTC
-	-	TRBV6-6	TRBJ1-1	CASSPVGHLNTEAFF	TGTGCCAGCAGCCCTGTGGGACACCTGAACACTGAAGCTTTCTTT
-	-	TRBV19	TRBJ2-3	CASRPQALAADTQYF	TGTGCCAGTAGACCCCAGGCCCTAGCTGCAGATACGCAGTATTTT
TRBD1	-	TRBV6-5	TRBJ1-4	CASRDRVNEKLFF	TGTGCCAGCAGAGACAGGGTCAATGAAAAACTGTTTTTT
-	-	TRBV28	TRBJ1-2	CASLYQGGGGYTF	TGTGCCAGCCTTTACCAGGGAGGGGGTGGCTACACCTTC
TRBD2	-	TRBV2	TRBJ2-1	CASRRISGDNEQFF	TGTGCCAGCAGGCGGATTAGCGGGGACAATGAGCAGTTCTTC
TRBD1	-	TRBV10-3	TRBJ1-5	CAISERDRGNQPQHF	TGTGCCATCAGTGAACGGGACAGGGGCAATCAGCCCCAGCATTTT
TRBD1	few	TRBV7-9	TRBJ1-1	CASSIGGVHAEAFF	TGTGCCAGCAGCATAGGGGGCGTGCACGCTGAAGCTTTCTTT
-	-	TRBV7-2	TRBJ2-1	CASSPARGSEQFF	TGTGCCAGCAGCCCCGCGAGAGGTAGTGAGCAGTTCTTC
-	-	TRBV3-1/TRBV3-2	TRBJ2-1	CASSQGYEQFF	TGTGCCAGCAGCCAGGGCTATGAGCAGTTCTTC
-	-	TRBV27	TRBJ1-1	CASSFRGMNTEAFF	TGTGCCAGCAGTTTCAGGGGTATGAACACTGAAGCTTTCTTT
-	few	TRBV2	TRBJ1-5	CASRVSTANNQPQHF	TGTGCCAGCAGAGTCTCCACAGCCAACAATCAGCCCCAGCATTTT
TRBD2	-	TRBV18	TRBJ2-1	CASSPILAGRLSYNEQFF	TGTGCCAGCTCACCGATACTAGCGGGACGACTTTCCTACAATGAGCAGTTCTTC
TRBD1	-	TRBV3-1/TRBV3-2	TRBJ1-4	CASSPSQGAYEKLFF	TGTGCCAGCAGCCCATCACAGGGGGCTTATGAAAAACTGTTTTTT
-	-	TRBV28	TRBJ1-5	CASSFPFNQPQHF	TGTGCCAGCAGTTTTCCTTTCAATCAGCCCCAGCATTTT
TRBD1	-	TRBV29-1	TRBJ1-1	CSVVRGLTEAFF	TGCAGCGTTGTCAGGGGGCTCACTGAAGCTTTCTTT
-	-	TRBV6-6	TRBJ1-6	CASRSGGDSPLHF	TGTGCCAGCAGGTCGGGGGGTGATTCACCCCTCCACTTT
TRBD1	-	TRBV27	TRBJ1-1	CASSLRGSGGLEAFF	TGTGCCAGCAGTTTAAGAGGCTCAGGGGGTCTAGAAGCTTTCTTT
-	-	TRBV28	TRBJ1-2	CASSLPGVEGYTF	TGTGCCAGCAGTTTACCAGGGGTAGAGGGCTACACCTTC
TRBD2	-	TRBV7-2	TRBJ2-3	CASSLVIGGGATDTQYF	TGTGCCAGCAGCTTAGTCATTGGCGGGGGGGCCACAGATACGCAGTATTTT
-	-	TRBV7-2	TRBJ1-6	CASSLGGGSPLHF	TGTGCCAGCAGCTTAGGGGGGGGTTCACCCCTCCACTTT
-	-	TRBV7-9	TRBJ1-1	CASSLDGRGNTEAFF	TGTGCCAGCAGCTTAGATGGAAGGGGAAACACTGAAGCTTTCTTT
TRBD1	-	TRBV25-1	TRBJ2-1	CASRMGGQGMDEQFF	TGTGCCAGCAGGATGGGGGGACAGGGGATGGATGAGCAGTTCTTC
TRBD1	-	TRBV19	TRBJ1-3	CACMTGASGNTIYF	TGTGCCTGCATGACAGGGGCCTCTGGAAACACCATATATTTT
TRBD1	-	TRBV5-1	TRBJ1-3	CASSLTGQGGNTIYF	TGCGCCAGCAGCTTGACGGGACAGGGGGGAAACACCATATATTTT
TRBD1	-	TRBV27	TRBJ1-2	CASSYTGTGNGYTF	TGTGCCAGCAGTTATACCGGGACAGGGAATGGCTACACCTTC
-	-	TRBV5-8	TRBJ2-7	CASSLDGGVKFDEQYF	TGTGCCAGCAGCTTGGATGGAGGGGTTAAATTCGACGAGCAGTACTTC
-	-	TRBV4-1	TRBJ1-2	CASSQGPQDYGYTF	TGCGCCAGCAGCCAGGGGCCACAAGACTATGGCTACACCTTC
-	once	TRBV7-2	TRBJ1-2	CASSYSTVVSYGYTF	TGTGCCAGCAGCTATTCGACAGTGGTTAGCTATGGCTACACCTTC
-	-	TRBV3-1/TRBV3-2	TRBJ2-3	CASSQELQVSTDTQYF	TGTGCCAGCAGCCAAGAACTACAAGTCAGCACAGATACGCAGTATTTT
-	-	TRBV19	TRBJ2-5	CASSKGTFQETQYF	TGTGCCAGTAGTAAAGGGACATTCCAAGAGACCCAGTACTTC
TRBD1	-	TRBV7-6	TRBJ2-2	CASSSTGGRGDTGELFF	TGTGCCAGCAGCTCGACAGGGGGACGAGGCGACACCGGGGAGCTGTTTTTT
-	-	TRBV7-8	TRBJ1-1	CASSLAGVRGTEAFF	TGTGCCAGCAGCTTAGCGGGGGTGCGGGGCACTGAAGCTTTCTTT
-	-	TRBV4-1	TRBJ2-3	CASSQEFRGNTDTQYF	TGCGCCAGCAGCCAAGAATTTAGGGGTAACACAGATACGCAGTATTTT
-	-	TRBV3-1/TRBV3-2	TRBJ1-2	CASSQGAAVGGYTF	TGTGCCAGCAGCCAAGGTGCGGCAGTAGGTGGCTACACCTTC
-	once	TRBV6-2/TRBV6-3	TRBJ1-1	CASSYTVLEAFF	TGTGCCAGCAGTTACACGGTACTTGAAGCTTTCTTT
-	few	TRBV4-1	TRBJ1-1	CASSQGSGVRTEAFF	TGCGCCAGCAGCCAAGGTAGCGGGGTGAGGACTGAAGCTTTCTTT